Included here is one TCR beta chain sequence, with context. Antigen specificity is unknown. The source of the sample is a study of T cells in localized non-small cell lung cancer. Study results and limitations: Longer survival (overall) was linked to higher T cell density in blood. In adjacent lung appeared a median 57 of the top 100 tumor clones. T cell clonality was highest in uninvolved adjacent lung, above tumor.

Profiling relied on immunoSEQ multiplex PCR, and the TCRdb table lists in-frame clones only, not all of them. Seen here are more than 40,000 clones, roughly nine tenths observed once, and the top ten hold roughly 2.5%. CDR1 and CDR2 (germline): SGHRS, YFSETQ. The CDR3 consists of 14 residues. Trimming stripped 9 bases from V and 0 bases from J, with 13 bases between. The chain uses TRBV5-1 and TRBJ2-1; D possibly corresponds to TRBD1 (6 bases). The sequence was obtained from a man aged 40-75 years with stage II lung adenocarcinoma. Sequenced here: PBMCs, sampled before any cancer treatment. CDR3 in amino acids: CATKDSSSYNEQFF. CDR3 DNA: TGCGCCACCAAGGACAGCAGCTCCTACAATGAGCAGTTCTTC.